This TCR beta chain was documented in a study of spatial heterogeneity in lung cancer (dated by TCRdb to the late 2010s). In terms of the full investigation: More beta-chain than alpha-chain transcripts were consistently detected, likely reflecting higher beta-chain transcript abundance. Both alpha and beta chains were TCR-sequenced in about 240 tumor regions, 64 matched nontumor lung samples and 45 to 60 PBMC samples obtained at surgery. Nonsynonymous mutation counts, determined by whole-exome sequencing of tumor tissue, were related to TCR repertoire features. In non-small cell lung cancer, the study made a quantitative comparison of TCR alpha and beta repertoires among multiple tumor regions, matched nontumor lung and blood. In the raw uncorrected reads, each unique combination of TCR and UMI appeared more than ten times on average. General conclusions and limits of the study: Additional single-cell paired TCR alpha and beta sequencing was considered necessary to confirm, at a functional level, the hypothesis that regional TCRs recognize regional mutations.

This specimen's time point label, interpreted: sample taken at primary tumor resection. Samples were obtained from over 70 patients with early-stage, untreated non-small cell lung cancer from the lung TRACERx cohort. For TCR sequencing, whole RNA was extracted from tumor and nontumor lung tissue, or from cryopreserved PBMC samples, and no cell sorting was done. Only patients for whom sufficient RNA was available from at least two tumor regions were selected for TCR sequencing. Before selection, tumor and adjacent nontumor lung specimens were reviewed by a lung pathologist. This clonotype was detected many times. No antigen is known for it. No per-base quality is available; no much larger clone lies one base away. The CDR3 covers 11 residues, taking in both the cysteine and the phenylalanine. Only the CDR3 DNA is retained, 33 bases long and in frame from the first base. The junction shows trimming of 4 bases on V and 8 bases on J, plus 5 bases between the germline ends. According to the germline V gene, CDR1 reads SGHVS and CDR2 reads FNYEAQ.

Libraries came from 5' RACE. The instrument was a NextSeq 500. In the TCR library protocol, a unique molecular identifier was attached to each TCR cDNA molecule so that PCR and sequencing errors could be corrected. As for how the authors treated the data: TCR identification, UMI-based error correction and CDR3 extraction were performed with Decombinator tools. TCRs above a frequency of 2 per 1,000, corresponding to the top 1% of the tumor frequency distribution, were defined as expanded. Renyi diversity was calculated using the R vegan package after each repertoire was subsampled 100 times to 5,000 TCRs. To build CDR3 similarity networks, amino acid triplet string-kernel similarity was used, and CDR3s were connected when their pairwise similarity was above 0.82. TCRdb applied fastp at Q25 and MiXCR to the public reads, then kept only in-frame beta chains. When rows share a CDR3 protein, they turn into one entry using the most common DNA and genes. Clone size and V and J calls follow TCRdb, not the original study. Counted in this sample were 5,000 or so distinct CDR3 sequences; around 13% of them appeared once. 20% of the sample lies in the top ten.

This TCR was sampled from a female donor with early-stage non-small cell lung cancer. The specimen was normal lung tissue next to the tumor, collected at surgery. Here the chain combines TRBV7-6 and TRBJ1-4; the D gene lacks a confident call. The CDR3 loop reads CASSSSEKLFF. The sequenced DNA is TGTGCCAGCAGCTCCTCGGAAAAACTGTTTTTT.